The 23 T cell receptor beta chains in this list originate from one sample, sequenced in a study of blood T cell repertoires in COVID-19. The repertoire was sequenced with immunoSEQ multiplex PCR; TCRdb's copy has only in-frame clones and lacks some. The sample has about 270,000 clones, about 87% seen once; the top ten hold roughly 4.3%. Sequenced sample: PBMCs or T cells enriched from blood (not recorded which). The receptors here all came from a woman younger than 45 with acute COVID-19.

The chain joins TRBV19 to TRBJ2-7, with TRBD2 matching 8 bases. The CDR3 runs 15 residues. J was trimmed by 0 bases and V by 5 bases; bases with no gene match: 6. The germline gives CDR1 LNHDA, CDR2 SQIVND (reference sequence). DNA for the CDR3: TGTGCCAGTAGTCCGACGGGGGGGACCTCCTACGAGCAGTACTTC. Encoded protein: CASSPTGGTSYEQYF.

This chain uses TRBV6-5 with TRBJ1-5; 8 bases align to TRBD1. The CDR3 is made up of 14 amino acids. J lost 5 bases, V lost 4 bases, and 4 bases had no gene match. The germline V gene encodes CDR1 MNHEY and CDR2 SVGAGI. The CDR3 DNA is TGTGCCAGCAGTTCAGGGGGCTCGGATCAGCCCCAGCATTTT. Translated: CASSSGGSDQPQHF.

This sequence joins TRBV27 and TRBJ2-7; 11 bases align to TRBD1. CDR1 is MNHEY, CDR2 SMNVEV, per germline (reference sequence). The V and J ends lost 6 bases and 5 bases, in that order; junction bases with no gene match: 6. The CDR3 spans 14 residues. The CDR3 spells CASSPGQGGNEQYF. CDR3 sequence (DNA): TGTGCCAGCAGCCCGGGACAGGGGGGCAACGAGCAGTACTTC.

V is TRBV12-3 or TRBV12-4 and J is TRBJ2-1; D possibly corresponds to TRBD2 (5 bases). Trimming cost V 3 bases and J 8 bases, with 8 bases left between them. This CDR3 contains 12 residues. The CDR3 region is CASSLTIDEQFF. In DNA, the CDR3 is TGTGCCAGCAGTTTGACTATCGATGAGCAGTTCTTC.

The genes are TRBV18 and TRBJ1-3; D may be TRBD1 (6 bases). The germline gives CDR1 KGHSH, CDR2 LQKENI. V shed 4 bases and J shed 3 bases, with 10 bases lying between them. The CDR3 length is 14 residues. CDR3 in DNA: TGTGCCAGCTCACTCCAGGGGTTTGGAAACACCATATATTTT. The encoded protein is CASSLQGFGNTIYF.

This clone was observed a few times. The rearrangement uses TRBV29-1 and TRBJ2-2; 9 bases are shared with TRBD2. CDR1 and CDR2 from the germline V gene are SQVTM and ANQGSEA. The CDR3 runs 14 residues. The ends lost 2 bases at V and 5 bases at J; junction bases unmatched: 3. For the CDR3, the DNA is TGCAGCGTTGAACTAGCGGGAAGTACCGGGGAGCTGTTTTTT. The encoded protein is CSVELAGSTGELFF.

This clone was detected once. The J gene is TRBJ1-3, the V gene TRBV6-5; D unclear. CDR1 and CDR2 from the germline V gene are MNHEY and SVGAGI. Trimming stripped 8 bases from V and 6 bases from J, with 17 bases between. The CDR3 extends over 14 amino acids. The DNA for the CDR3 is TGTGCCAGCGGGCGGACTGAAGAAGTAAACACCATATATTTT. Amino acid sequence: CASGRTEEVNTIYF.

V usage is TRBV6-5 and J usage is TRBJ2-7, with 9 bases matching TRBD1. V lost 6 bases and J lost 9; bases outside the gene matches: 12. The CDR3 has 14 amino acids. Germline values: CDR1 MNHEY, CDR2 SVGAGI. This chain's CDR3 is CASRSDRDREGQYF. The CDR3 DNA reads as TGTGCCAGCAGAAGTGACCGGGACAGGGAAGGGCAGTACTTC.

The genes are TRBV5-1 and TRBJ2-1; TRBD2 agrees at 8 bases. Germline V gene sequence: CDR1 SGHRS, CDR2 YFSETQ. The V and J ends lost 0 bases and 7 bases, in that order; junction bases with no gene match: 6. The CDR3 is 15 amino acids. The CDR3 bases are TGCGCCAGCAGCTTGGTCGGCGGGAGGCTAAATGAGCAGTTCTTC. Translation: CASSLVGGRLNEQFF.

V and J are TRBV21-1 and TRBJ2-2; the table gives TRBD1 as D, unverified against the DNA. TRBV21-1 is listed as a pseudogene. The CDR3 runs to 16 residues. CDR3 region: CASSNAAGGAIGELFF. CDR3 DNA sequence: TGTGCCAGCAGCAACGCAGCAGGGGGCGCAATCGGGGAGCTGTTTTTT.

V is TRBV4-1 and J is TRBJ2-6, with TRBD1 matching 9 bases. This CDR3 region has 19 residues. The junction had 9 bases not matched to a gene; V was cut back by 0 bases and J by 3 bases. Per the germline V gene, CDR1 is MGHRA and CDR2 is YSYEKL. DNA for the CDR3: TGCGCCAGCAGCCAAGATTGGGGACAGGGTGTCGGTGGGGCCAACGTCCTGACTTTC. Protein product: CASSQDWGQGVGGANVLTF.

This clone was observed a single time. The V gene is TRBV5-1, the J gene TRBJ1-1; D uncertain. V was pared by 1 base and J by 3 bases, with 13 bases between. Germline CDR1 and CDR2: SGHRS and YFSETQ. There are 15 residues in the CDR3. The CDR3: CASSLIGPGDTEAFF. The CDR3 DNA follows: TGCGCCAGCAGCTTGATAGGACCCGGGGACACTGAAGCTTTCTTT.

The chain links TRBV3-1 (or the pseudogene TRBV3-2) to TRBJ2-7; D may be TRBD1 (5 bases). The CDR3 is 14 residues long. The V gene's germline CDR1 is LGHDT and CDR2 YNNKEL (reference sequence). V was pared by 0 bases and J by 6 bases, with 12 bases between. Written as DNA, the CDR3 is TGTGCCAGCAGCCAAGATGGGCAGGGCGGCGAGCAGTACTTC. Translation: CASSQDGQGGEQYF.

This clone was seen just once. The chain joins TRBV7-2 to TRBJ2-2; maybe TRBD2 (6 bases). Germline V gives CDR1 SGHTA, CDR2 FQGNSA. The CDR3 contains 16 residues. Trimming pared 1 base from V and 0 bases from J, leaving 9 bases between. The CDR3 nucleotides are TGTGCCAGCAGCTTAGTAGGAGGGGCGAACACCGGGGAGCTGTTTTTT. The encoded protein is CASSLVGGANTGELFF.

The chain recombines TRBV12-2 with TRBJ1-1; the table assigns TRBD1, which was not confirmed against the DNA. TRBV12-2 is listed as a pseudogene. This CDR3 spans 18 amino acids. The CDR3 region is CASRLAPVEDRENTEAFF. CDR3 in DNA: TGTGCAAGTCGCTTAGCGCCGGTAGAAGACAGGGAGAACACTGAAGCTTTCTTT.

The chain couples TRBV4-2 to TRBJ2-3; 10 bases agree with TRBD2. Germline loops: CDR1 LGHNA, CDR2 YNFKEQ. This CDR3 is built from 17 residues. The V segment lost 0 bases and the J segment 6 bases; nucleotides outside the gene matches: 9. CDR3 DNA: TGTGCCAGCAGCCAAGAAGGGGCTAGCGGGAGTTGGGATACGCAGTATTTT. Its translation: CASSQEGASGSWDTQYF.

The gene calls are TRBV4-1 and TRBJ1-1; D call uncertain. Germline CDR1 is MGHRA and CDR2 is YSYEKL. V dropped 3 bases and J dropped 1 base, with 12 bases sitting between them. The CDR3 is 15 residues long. CDR3 loop: CASSHYLTGNTEAFF. For the CDR3, the DNA is TGCGCCAGCAGCCATTATCTCACTGGGAACACTGAAGCTTTCTTT.

The chain links TRBV9 to TRBJ1-2, with D uncertain. The CDR3 spans 12 residues. Germline V gives CDR1 SGDLS, CDR2 YYNGEE. Trimming left V 0 bases short and J 8 bases short, with 8 bases between. The CDR3 region is CASSVEEGGYTF. The CDR3 coding sequence is TGTGCCAGCAGCGTAGAAGAGGGCGGCTACACCTTC.

This chain uses TRBV2 with TRBJ2-2; 7 bases fit TRBD1. The V gene's germline CDR1 is SNHLY and CDR2 FYNNEI. V shed 4 bases, J shed 5 bases, and the junction held 7 bases outside the gene matches. CDR3 size: 15 residues. CDR3 region: CASSAQGSGTGELFF. The CDR3 DNA follows: TGTGCCAGCAGTGCACAGGGGTCGGGGACCGGGGAGCTGTTTTTT.

The CDR3 reads CASSLVASGSGEQFF. CDR3 DNA: TGTGCCAGCAGCTTGGTGGCTAGCGGGAGTGGTGAGCAGTTCTTC. This chain uses TRBV5-6 with TRBJ2-1; 10 positions agree with TRBD2. The germline V gene encodes CDR1 SGHDT and CDR2 YYEEEE. V lost 0 bases and J lost 9; bases outside the gene matches: 6. This CDR3 spans 15 amino acids.

The V call is TRBV28, the J call TRBJ2-1, with D unresolved. The ends were cut back, 5 bases at V and 12 bases at J, with 14 bases in the middle. CDR1 is MDHEN and CDR2 is SYDVKM in the germline V gene. The CDR3 is made up of 12 amino acids. CDR3 DNA sequence: TGTGCCAGCAGTATAATGACTGATTTGCAGTTCTTC. This translates into CASSIMTDLQFF.

This chain links TRBV19 with TRBJ2-7; D gene uncertain. Germline CDR1 LNHDA, CDR2 SQIVND (reference sequence). The CDR3 consists of 13 residues. V lost 4 bases to trimming and J lost 3 bases, with 10 bases between them. The CDR3 here is CASSTSRNYEQYF. The CDR3 DNA reads as TGTGCCAGTAGTACGAGCAGGAACTACGAGCAGTACTTC.

This clone was detected once. The J gene is TRBJ2-3, the V gene TRBV19; D may be TRBD2 (6 bases). The CDR3 loop spans 14 amino acids. Trimming removed 6 bases at V and 0 bases at J, with 10 bases between. Germline loops: CDR1 LNHDA, CDR2 SQIVND (reference sequence). CDR3 sequence: CASRAGTSTDTQYF. The CDR3 DNA follows: TGTGCCAGTAGGGCAGGGACTAGCACAGATACGCAGTATTTT.